Shown below are 7 T cell receptor beta chains from a single sample sequenced in a study of T cell responses to AZD1222 COVID-19 vaccine. The protocol was immunoSEQ multiplex PCR, while the TCRdb copy is restricted to in-frame clones and leaves out a portion. This table has about 140,000 clones, around 90% appearing once. The specimen comprised peripheral blood, sampled on day 0 of AZD1222 vaccination. The receptors were gathered from an adult in good health.

This chain links TRBV7-3 with TRBJ2-1; 16 bases agree with TRBD2. Trimming took 8 bases from V and 4 from J; bases not matched to a gene: 14. The CDR3 has 19 amino acids. Germline loops: CDR1 SGHTA, CDR2 FQGTGA. CDR3 sequence (DNA): TGTGCCAGCTCCCGGGGGACTAGCGGGAGGGCGACTTGGTACAATGAGCAGTTCTTC. Translation: CASSRGTSGRATWYNEQFF.

The rearrangement uses TRBV6-1 and TRBJ1-2; no definite D call. This CDR3 spans 14 amino acids. Deletions cut 1 base from V and 4 bases from J, with 10 bases between. Germline-derived CDR1 and CDR2 are MNHNS and SASEGT. CDR3 region: CASSEDGILYGYTF. CDR3 in DNA: TGTGCCAGCAGTGAAGATGGGATCCTCTATGGCTACACCTTC.

The chain employs TRBV28 and TRBJ2-7; TRBD2 might be the D (5 bases). V lost 6 bases, J lost 3 bases, and 18 bases lay in between. CDR1 and CDR2 (germline): MDHEN, SYDVKM. CDR3 length equals 15 residues. The CDR3 bases are TGTGCCAGCAGCCCCCCGGGGTTTTCCCTCTACGAGCAGTACTTC. Translation: CASSPPGFSLYEQYF.

This clone was detected once. The chain joins TRBV5-1 to TRBJ1-2, with D uncertain. Trimming removed 4 bases from V and 9 bases from J, with 19 bases in between. The CDR3 loop spans 14 amino acids. Germline CDR1 is SGHRS and CDR2 is YFSETQ. CDR3 sequence: CASSPGRPQGSYTF. CDR3 bases: TGCGCCAGCAGCCCAGGTCGGCCCCAAGGAAGCTACACCTTC.

The chain is built from TRBV12-5 and TRBJ2-3; D call uncertain. V was cut by 2 bases and J by 7 bases, with 16 bases left in between. CDR1 LGHNT and CDR2 FRNRAP come from the germline V gene. The CDR3 runs 15 residues. The CDR3 DNA sequence: TGTGCTAGTGGTTTGACGGTACCTGGATTGAATACGCAGTATTTT. This gives the protein CASGLTVPGLNTQYF.

This chain uses TRBV27 with TRBJ1-2, with 8 bases that match TRBD1. Looked up from germline, CDR1 is MNHEY and CDR2 is SMNVEV (reference sequence). J was trimmed by 4 bases and V by 4 bases; bases with no gene match: 11. This CDR3 has 16 residues. This chain's CDR3 is CASSSPSRDRTYGYTF. Written as DNA, the CDR3 is TGTGCCAGCAGTTCACCGTCCCGGGACAGGACCTATGGCTACACCTTC.

This sequence joins TRBV30 and TRBJ2-7; maybe TRBD1 (6 bases). Germline loops: CDR1 GTSNPN, CDR2 SVGIG (reference sequence). The length of the CDR3 is 11 residues. V gave up 1 base and J gave up 9 bases, with 10 bases separating them. CDR3 sequence (DNA): TGTGCCTGGAGTGGGACAGCAGGGCAGTACTTC. It codes for CAWSGTAGQYF.